This T cell receptor beta chain derives from a study of graft-versus-host responses after intestinal transplantation. V was pared by 6 bases and J by 5 bases, with 16 bases between. The germline V gene has CDR1 ENHRY and CDR2 SYGVKD. This CDR3 has 14 amino acids. Profiled with immunoSEQ multiplex PCR; TCRdb holds only in-frame clones, not every one. The table records around 96,000 clones, about nine tenths of them present only once. This receptor was obtained from a human patient who received an intestinal transplant, so some T cells may come from the graft donor. The material sequenced was PBMCs, taken roughly 68 weeks after intestinal transplant. The chain has TRBV10-3 and TRBJ1-1, with D possibly being TRBD1 (5 bases). CDR3 in DNA: TGTGCCATCAGCTCCGGGACTCCAGGGACTGAAGCTTTCTTT. Encoded protein: CAISSGTPGTEAFF.